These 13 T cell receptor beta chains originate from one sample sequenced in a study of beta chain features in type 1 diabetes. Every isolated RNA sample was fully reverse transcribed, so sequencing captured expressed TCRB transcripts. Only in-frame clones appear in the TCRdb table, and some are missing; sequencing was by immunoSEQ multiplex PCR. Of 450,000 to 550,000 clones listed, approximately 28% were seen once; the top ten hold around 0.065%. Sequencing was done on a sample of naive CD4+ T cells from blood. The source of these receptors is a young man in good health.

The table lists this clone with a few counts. The CDR3 region is CSVAQGAMDEKLFF. The CDR3 coding sequence is TGCAGCGTCGCACAGGGGGCGATGGATGAAAAACTGTTTTTT. This rearrangement joins TRBV29-1 to TRBJ1-4; TRBD1 agrees at 9 bases. Germline-derived CDR1 and CDR2 are SQVTM and ANQGSEA. This CDR3 region has 14 residues. J gave up 6 bases and V 6 bases, and 8 bases lay outside the gene matches.

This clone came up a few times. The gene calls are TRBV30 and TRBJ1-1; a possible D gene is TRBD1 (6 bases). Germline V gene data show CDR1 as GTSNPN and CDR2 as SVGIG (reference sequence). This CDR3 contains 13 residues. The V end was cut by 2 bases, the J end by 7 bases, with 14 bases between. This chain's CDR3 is CAWSLGHLDEAFF. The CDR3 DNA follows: TGTGCCTGGAGTCTGGGACACCTTGATGAAGCTTTCTTT.

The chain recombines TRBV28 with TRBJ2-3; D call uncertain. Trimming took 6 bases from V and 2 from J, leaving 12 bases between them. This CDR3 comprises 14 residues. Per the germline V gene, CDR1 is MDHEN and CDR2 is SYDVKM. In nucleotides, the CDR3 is TGTGCCAGCAGATCCGGTCCAGCCACAGATACGCAGTATTTT. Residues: CASRSGPATDTQYF.

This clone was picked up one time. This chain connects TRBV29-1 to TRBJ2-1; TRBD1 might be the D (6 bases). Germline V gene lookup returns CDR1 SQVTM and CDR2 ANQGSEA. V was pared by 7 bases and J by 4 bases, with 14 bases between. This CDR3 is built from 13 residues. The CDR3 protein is CSGGGQHYNEQFF. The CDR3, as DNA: TGCAGCGGTGGGGGACAACATTACAATGAGCAGTTCTTC.

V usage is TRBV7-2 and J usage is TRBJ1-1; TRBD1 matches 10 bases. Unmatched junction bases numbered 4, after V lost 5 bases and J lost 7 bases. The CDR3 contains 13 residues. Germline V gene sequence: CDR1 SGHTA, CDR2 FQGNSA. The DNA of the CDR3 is TGTGCCAGCAGCCCCGACAGGGGGCGTGAAGCTTTCTTT. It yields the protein CASSPDRGREAFF.

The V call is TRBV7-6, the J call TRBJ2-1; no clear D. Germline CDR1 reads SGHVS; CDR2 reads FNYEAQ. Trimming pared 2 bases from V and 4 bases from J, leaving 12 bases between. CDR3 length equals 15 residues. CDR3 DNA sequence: TGTGCCAGCAGCTTAAAACTGTGGGGTTACAATGAGCAGTTCTTC. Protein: CASSLKLWGYNEQFF.

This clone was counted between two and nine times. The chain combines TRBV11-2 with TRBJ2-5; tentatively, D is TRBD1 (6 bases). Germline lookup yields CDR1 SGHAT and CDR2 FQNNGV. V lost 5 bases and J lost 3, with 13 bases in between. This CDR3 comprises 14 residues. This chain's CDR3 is CASSPRRGKETQYF. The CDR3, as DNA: TGTGCCAGCAGCCCTCGCAGGGGCAAAGAGACCCAGTACTTC.

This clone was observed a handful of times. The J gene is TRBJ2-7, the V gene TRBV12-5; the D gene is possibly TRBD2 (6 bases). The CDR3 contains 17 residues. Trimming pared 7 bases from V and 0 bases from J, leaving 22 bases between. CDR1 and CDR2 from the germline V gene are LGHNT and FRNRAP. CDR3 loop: CASANPGGDGSSYEQYF. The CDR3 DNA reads TGTGCTAGTGCCAACCCCGGAGGGGACGGAAGCTCCTACGAGCAGTACTTC.

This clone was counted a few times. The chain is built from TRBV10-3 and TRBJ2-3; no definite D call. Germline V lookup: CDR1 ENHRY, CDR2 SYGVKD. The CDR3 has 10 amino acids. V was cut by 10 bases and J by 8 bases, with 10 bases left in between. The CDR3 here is CATSYGTQYF. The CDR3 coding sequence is TGTGCCACCTCTTACGGTACGCAGTATTTT.

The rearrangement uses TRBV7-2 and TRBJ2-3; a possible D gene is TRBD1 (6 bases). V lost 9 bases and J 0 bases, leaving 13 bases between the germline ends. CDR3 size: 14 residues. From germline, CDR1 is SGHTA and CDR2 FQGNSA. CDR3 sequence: CASARGISTDTQYF. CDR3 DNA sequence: TGTGCCAGTGCGAGGGGGATAAGCACAGATACGCAGTATTTT.

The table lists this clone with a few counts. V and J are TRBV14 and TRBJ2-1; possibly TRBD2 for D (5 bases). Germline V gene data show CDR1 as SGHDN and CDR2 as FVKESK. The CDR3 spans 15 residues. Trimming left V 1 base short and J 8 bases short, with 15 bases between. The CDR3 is CASSQGVAYRHEQFF. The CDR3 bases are TGTGCCAGCAGCCAAGGAGTAGCGTACCGCCATGAGCAGTTCTTC.

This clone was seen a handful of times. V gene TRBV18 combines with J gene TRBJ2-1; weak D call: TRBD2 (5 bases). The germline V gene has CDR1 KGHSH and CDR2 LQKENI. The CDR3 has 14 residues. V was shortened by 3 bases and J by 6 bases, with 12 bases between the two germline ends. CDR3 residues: CASSPALGSNEQFF. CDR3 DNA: TGTGCCAGCTCACCGGCACTAGGTAGCAATGAGCAGTTCTTC.

The CDR3 reads CASSQNFYEQYF. CDR3 DNA: TGCGCCAGCAGTCAAAATTTCTACGAGCAGTACTTC. This chain connects TRBV5-1 to TRBJ2-7, with unresolved D. Germline CDR1 and CDR2: SGHRS and YFSETQ. With 5 bases removed from V and 3 bases from J, the gap between germline ends came to 9 bases. This CDR3 has 12 residues.